Detailed here is one T cell receptor beta chain. As yet, its antigen is unknown. Germline trimming cut 4 bases from V and 0 bases from J; bases unmatched to any gene: 3. Germline CDR1 is LNHDA and CDR2 is SQIVND (reference sequence). The CDR3 spans 14 residues. Profiling relied on immunoSEQ multiplex PCR, and the TCRdb table lists in-frame clones only, not all of them. The repertoire includes 7,000 to 8,000 clones, around 60% of them detected once, and about 12% sits in the top ten. The data derive from a study of tumor-infiltrating lymphocytes in localized non-small cell lung cancer. Study-level findings and limits: Not all patients were TCR sequenced, owing to tissue quantity.

Sequencing was carried out using lung tumor tissue. The J gene is TRBJ2-7, the V gene TRBV19, with 7 positions matching TRBD1. This TCR came from a human donor with non-small cell lung cancer. The CDR3 DNA reads as TGTGCCAGTAGTAACGGGGACAGCTCCTACGAGCAGTACTTC. This gives the protein CASSNGDSSYEQYF.